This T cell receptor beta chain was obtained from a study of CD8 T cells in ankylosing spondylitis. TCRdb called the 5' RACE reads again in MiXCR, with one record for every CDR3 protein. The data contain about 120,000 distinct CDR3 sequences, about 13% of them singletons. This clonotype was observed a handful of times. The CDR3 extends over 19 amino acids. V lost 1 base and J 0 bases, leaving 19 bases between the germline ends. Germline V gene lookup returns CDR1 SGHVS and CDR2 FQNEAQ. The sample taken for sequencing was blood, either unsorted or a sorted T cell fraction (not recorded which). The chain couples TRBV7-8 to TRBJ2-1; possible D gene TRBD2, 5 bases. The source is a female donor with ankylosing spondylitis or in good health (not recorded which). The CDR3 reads CASSLEQRGLSSSYNEQFF. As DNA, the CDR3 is TGTGCCAGCAGCTTAGAGCAGAGAGGACTCTCGAGCTCCTACAATGAGCAGTTCTTC.